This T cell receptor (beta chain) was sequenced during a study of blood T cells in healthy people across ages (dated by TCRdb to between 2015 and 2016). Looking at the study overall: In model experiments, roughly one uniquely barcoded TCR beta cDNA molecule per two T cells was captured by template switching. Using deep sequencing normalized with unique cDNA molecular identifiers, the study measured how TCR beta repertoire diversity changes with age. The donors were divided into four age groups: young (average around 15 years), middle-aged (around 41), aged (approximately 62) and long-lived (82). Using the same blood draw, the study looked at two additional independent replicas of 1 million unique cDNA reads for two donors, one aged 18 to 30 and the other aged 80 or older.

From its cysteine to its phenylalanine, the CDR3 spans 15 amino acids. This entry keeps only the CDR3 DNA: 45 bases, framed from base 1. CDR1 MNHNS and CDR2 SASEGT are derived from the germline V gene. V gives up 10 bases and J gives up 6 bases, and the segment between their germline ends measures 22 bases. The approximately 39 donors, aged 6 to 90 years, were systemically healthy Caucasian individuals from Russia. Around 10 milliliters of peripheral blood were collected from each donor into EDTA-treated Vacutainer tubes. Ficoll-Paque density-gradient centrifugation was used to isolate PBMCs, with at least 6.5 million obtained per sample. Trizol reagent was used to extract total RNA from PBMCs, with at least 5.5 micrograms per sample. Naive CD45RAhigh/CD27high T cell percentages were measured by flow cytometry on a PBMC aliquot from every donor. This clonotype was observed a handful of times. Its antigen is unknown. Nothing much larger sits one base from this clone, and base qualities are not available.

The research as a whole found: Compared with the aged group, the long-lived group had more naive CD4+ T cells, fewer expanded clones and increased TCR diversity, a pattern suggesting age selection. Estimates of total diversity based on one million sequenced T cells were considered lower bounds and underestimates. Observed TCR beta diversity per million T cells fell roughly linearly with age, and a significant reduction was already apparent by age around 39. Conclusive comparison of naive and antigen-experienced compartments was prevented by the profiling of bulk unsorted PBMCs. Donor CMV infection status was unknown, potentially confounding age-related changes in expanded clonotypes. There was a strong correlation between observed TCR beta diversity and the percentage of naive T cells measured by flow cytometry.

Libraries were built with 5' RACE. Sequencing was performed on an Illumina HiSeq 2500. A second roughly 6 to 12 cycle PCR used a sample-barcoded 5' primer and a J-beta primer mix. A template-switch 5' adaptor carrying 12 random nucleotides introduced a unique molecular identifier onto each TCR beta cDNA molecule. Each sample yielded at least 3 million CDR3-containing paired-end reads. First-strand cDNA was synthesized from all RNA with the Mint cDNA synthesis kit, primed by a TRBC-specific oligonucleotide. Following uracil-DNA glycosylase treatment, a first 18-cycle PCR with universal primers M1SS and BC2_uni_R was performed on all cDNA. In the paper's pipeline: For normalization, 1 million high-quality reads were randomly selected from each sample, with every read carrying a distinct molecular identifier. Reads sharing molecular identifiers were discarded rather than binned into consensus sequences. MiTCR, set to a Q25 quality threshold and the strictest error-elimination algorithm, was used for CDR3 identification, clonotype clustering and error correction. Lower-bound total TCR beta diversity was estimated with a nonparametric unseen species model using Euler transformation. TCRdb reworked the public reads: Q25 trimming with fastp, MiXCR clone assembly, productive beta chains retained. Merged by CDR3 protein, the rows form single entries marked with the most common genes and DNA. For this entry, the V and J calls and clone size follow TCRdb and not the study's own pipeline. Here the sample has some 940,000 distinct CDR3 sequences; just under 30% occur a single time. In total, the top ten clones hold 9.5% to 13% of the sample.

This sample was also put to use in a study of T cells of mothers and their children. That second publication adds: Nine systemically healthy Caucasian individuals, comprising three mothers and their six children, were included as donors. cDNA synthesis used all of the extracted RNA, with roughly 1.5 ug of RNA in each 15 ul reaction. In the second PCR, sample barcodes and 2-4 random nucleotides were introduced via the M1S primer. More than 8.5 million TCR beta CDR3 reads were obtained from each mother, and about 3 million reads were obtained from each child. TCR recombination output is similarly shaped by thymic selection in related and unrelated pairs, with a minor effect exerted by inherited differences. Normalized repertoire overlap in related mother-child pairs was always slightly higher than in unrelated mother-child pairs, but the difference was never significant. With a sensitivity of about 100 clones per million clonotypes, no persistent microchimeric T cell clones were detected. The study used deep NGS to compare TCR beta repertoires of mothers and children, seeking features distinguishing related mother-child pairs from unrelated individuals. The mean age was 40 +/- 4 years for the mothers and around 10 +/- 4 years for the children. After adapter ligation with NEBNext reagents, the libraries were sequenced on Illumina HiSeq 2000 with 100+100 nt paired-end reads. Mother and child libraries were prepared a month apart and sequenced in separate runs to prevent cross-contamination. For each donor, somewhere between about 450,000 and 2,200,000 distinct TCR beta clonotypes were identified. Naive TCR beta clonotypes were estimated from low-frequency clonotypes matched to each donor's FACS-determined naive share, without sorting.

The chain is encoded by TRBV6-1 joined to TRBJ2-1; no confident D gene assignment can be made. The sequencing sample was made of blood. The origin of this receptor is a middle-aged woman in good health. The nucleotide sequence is TGTGCCACCCTGAACGCAGCCGGCTGGGGCAATGAGCAGTTCTTC. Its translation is CATLNAAGWGNEQFF.